Listed here are 27 T cell receptor beta chains from one sample, sequenced in a study of blood T cell repertoires in COVID-19. Produced via immunoSEQ multiplex PCR; TCRdb's table is partial and in-frame only. The sample carries 220,000 or so clones, more than 85% recorded once. Sequences were obtained from peripheral blood. These receptors were collected from a woman aged 50 to 65 with COVID-19, enrolled during active disease.

The CDR3 DNA reads TGTGCCAGTTGGACAGGAGGAGGCTACACCTTC. Translated: CASWTGGGYTF. The chain has TRBV19 and TRBJ1-2; 7 bases fit TRBD1. Germline V gene data show CDR1 as LNHDA and CDR2 as SQIVND (reference sequence). There are 11 residues in the CDR3. V lost 8 bases and J lost 8; bases outside the gene matches: 5.

The V gene is TRBV28, the J gene TRBJ1-6; 7 positions match TRBD1. The CDR3 is 14 residues long. Germline CDR1 MDHEN, CDR2 SYDVKM. J gave up 7 bases and V 6 bases, and 6 bases lay outside the gene matches. The CDR3 DNA is TGTGCCAGCAGCCGGGGACAGACCAATTCACCCCTCCACTTT. It yields the protein CASSRGQTNSPLHF.

This clone came up once. The chain employs TRBV12-5 and TRBJ2-1; D not certain. The V and J ends lost 0 bases and 8 bases respectively, with 2 bases between them. CDR1 and CDR2 (germline): LGHNT, FRNRAP. The CDR3 is made up of 11 amino acids. CDR3 sequence (DNA): TGTGCTAGTGGTTTGGTCGATGAGCAGTTCTTC. It codes for CASGLVDEQFF.

This clone was recorded once. This CDR3 is CASSVLWTGRPITDTQYF. CDR3 coding DNA: TGTGCCAGTAGTGTTCTCTGGACAGGGCGCCCGATCACAGATACGCAGTATTTT. The gene calls are TRBV19 and TRBJ2-3; 8 nucleotides agree with TRBD1. The CDR3 runs 18 residues. V was pared by 5 bases and J by 2 bases, with 15 bases of the junction left unmatched. CDR1 is LNHDA, CDR2 SQIVND, per germline (reference sequence).

This clone was detected only once. The genes are TRBV25-1 and TRBJ1-6; D may be TRBD1 (6 bases). CDR3 length: 14 amino acids. The V gene lost 7 bases and the J gene lost 6 bases, with 13 bases spanning the gap. Germline CDR1 reads MGHDK; CDR2 reads SYGVNS. The CDR3 coding sequence is TGTGCCAGCACTCACGACAGGACTAATTCACCCCTCCACTTT. It codes for CASTHDRTNSPLHF.

The rearrangement joins TRBV2 to TRBJ1-2; TRBD1 aligns across 9 bases. This CDR3 is built from 15 residues. Germline V gene sequence: CDR1 SNHLY, CDR2 FYNNEI. The ends lost 8 bases at V and 4 bases at J; junction bases unmatched: 11. In DNA form, the CDR3 reads TGTGCCAGCGCCTGGGGACAGGGAGTAGGCTATGGCTACACCTTC. Protein: CASAWGQGVGYGYTF.

The chain recombines TRBV12-5 with TRBJ2-2, with 7 bases fitting TRBD1. The trim removed 6 bases at V and 4 bases at J, leaving 17 bases unmatched. CDR1 is LGHNT, CDR2 FRNRAP, per germline. The CDR3 length is 18 residues. In nucleotides, the CDR3 is TGTGCTAGTGGACCGACAGGGTGGGCCCCCAGGGGCACCGGGGAGCTGTTTTTT. Translated: CASGPTGWAPRGTGELFF.

The chain links TRBV11-3 to TRBJ1-2; 10 bases line up with TRBD1. Germline CDR1 reads SGHNT; CDR2 reads YENEEA. This CDR3 is 15 amino acids long. J was trimmed by 6 bases and V by 4 bases; bases with no gene match: 8. The DNA for the CDR3 is TGTGCCAGCAGCTCGTCGGGACAGGGGAGGAATGGCTACACCTTC. It yields the protein CASSSSGQGRNGYTF.

The chain is built from TRBV11-2 and TRBJ1-4, with a possible D match to TRBD1 (5 bases). V was cut by 7 bases and J by 0 bases, with 12 bases left in between. Germline V CDR1 and CDR2: SGHAT, FQNNGV. The CDR3 runs to 15 residues. CDR3 sequence (DNA): TGTGCCAGCACCTCCCCGGGGGCAACTAATGAAAAACTGTTTTTT. Encoded protein: CASTSPGATNEKLFF.

The chain carries TRBV5-5 and TRBJ2-2; 9 bases map to TRBD2. CDR3 length: 16 amino acids. Germline CDR1 SGHKS, CDR2 YYEKEE (reference sequence). Losses at the gene ends were 7 bases for V and 7 bases for J; bases not matched to a gene: 14. CDR3 sequence reads: CASSQTSGSTGGELFF. In DNA, the CDR3 is TGTGCCAGCTCTCAGACTAGCGGTTCGACCGGCGGGGAGCTGTTTTTT.

The chain has TRBV3-1 (or the pseudogene TRBV3-2) and TRBJ2-2; TRBD1 matches at 8 bases. The germline V gene encodes CDR1 LGHDT and CDR2 YNNKEL (reference sequence). This CDR3 contains 21 residues. Germline trimming cut 4 bases from V and 1 base from J; bases unmatched to any gene: 20. This CDR3 reads CASSRYRGNRASSLNTGELFF. The DNA for the CDR3 is TGTGCCAGCAGCCGCTACAGGGGGAACCGTGCGTCAAGTTTGAACACCGGGGAGCTGTTTTTT.

The chain uses TRBV19 and TRBJ1-2, with 8 positions matching TRBD1. V gave up 4 bases and J gave up 2 bases; unmatched junction bases: 6. The CDR3 totals 15 residues. Germline values: CDR1 LNHDA, CDR2 SQIVND (reference sequence). As DNA, the CDR3 is TGTGCCAGTAGTACCGGGACAGGTGGGAACTATGGCTACACCTTC. It codes for CASSTGTGGNYGYTF.

The rearrangement joins TRBV3-1 (or the pseudogene TRBV3-2) to TRBJ2-4; tentative D call: TRBD1 (6 bases). V was cut by 3 bases and J by 10 bases, with 10 bases left in between. CDR3 size: 12 residues. Germline V gene sequence: CDR1 LGHDT, CDR2 YNNKEL (reference sequence). CDR3 sequence: CASSHRRGIQYF. The CDR3 DNA sequence: TGTGCCAGCAGCCACAGAAGGGGGATTCAGTACTTC.

CDR3 DNA sequence: TGTGCCTGGAGTGGGGCGGGGGCAAGGGATCAGCCCCAGCATTTT. Protein sequence: CAWSGAGARDQPQHF. V gene TRBV30 combines with J gene TRBJ1-5; tentatively, D is TRBD1 (6 bases). This CDR3 region has 15 residues. V was clipped by 1 base and J by 5 bases, with 15 bases between them. The germline CDR1 and CDR2 sequences are GTSNPN and SVGIG (reference sequence).

V and J are TRBV10-1 and TRBJ1-6, with TRBD1 matching 7 bases. V lost 6 bases, J lost 6 bases, and 2 bases stayed unmatched. Germline CDR1 reads WNHNN; CDR2 reads SYGVQD (reference sequence). CDR3 size: 13 residues. The CDR3 spells CASSRDSNSPLHF. The CDR3 nucleotides read TGCGCCAGCAGCCGGGACAGTAATTCACCCCTCCACTTT.

The rearrangement links TRBV12-5 to TRBJ1-5; 9 bases map to TRBD1. Germline V gene lookup returns CDR1 LGHNT and CDR2 FRNRAP. V gave up 0 bases and J gave up 0 bases; unmatched junction bases: 6. CDR3 length: 18 residues. The CDR3 sequence: CASGLVQGAQHSNQPQHF. In DNA, the CDR3 is TGTGCTAGTGGTTTGGTACAGGGGGCGCAGCATAGCAATCAGCCCCAGCATTTT.

V is TRBV27 and J is TRBJ2-2; tentatively, D is TRBD1 (6 bases). There are 14 residues in the CDR3. The V end was cut by 2 bases, the J end by 7 bases, with 11 bases between. Germline V gene data show CDR1 as MNHEY and CDR2 as SMNVEV (reference sequence). The CDR3 protein is CASSLGGPGGELFF. The CDR3 DNA is TGTGCCAGCAGTTTAGGGGGCCCGGGCGGGGAGCTGTTTTTT.

The rearrangement uses TRBV7-9 and TRBJ2-2; D is possibly TRBD1 (6 bases). From germline, CDR1 is SEHNR and CDR2 FQNEAQ (reference sequence). Trimming shortened V by 5 bases and J by 2 bases, and 15 bases separated the two germline ends. This CDR3 has 16 residues. CDR3 amino acids: CASSHPRTVNTGELFF. In DNA form, the CDR3 reads TGTGCCAGCAGCCACCCCAGGACAGTAAACACCGGGGAGCTGTTTTTT.

The CDR3 is CASSFGVGYGYTF. The CDR3 DNA reads TGTGCCAGTAGTTTCGGGGTTGGGTATGGCTACACCTTC. The V gene is TRBV19, the J gene TRBJ1-2; no firm D call. CDR1 and CDR2 (germline): LNHDA, SQIVND (reference sequence). V was pared by 5 bases and J by 5 bases, with 12 bases between. The CDR3 runs to 13 residues.

This chain connects TRBV9 to TRBJ2-3; D is ambiguous. Germline lookup yields CDR1 SGDLS and CDR2 YYNGEE. Between the trimmed V and J ends, which lost 2 bases and 4 bases, there was a span of 11 bases. This CDR3 spans 14 amino acids. Here the CDR3 DNA reads TGTGCCAGCAGCGTTTTCCCCCTTGCAGATACGCAGTATTTT. Translated, it gives CASSVFPLADTQYF.

The genes are TRBV29-1 and TRBJ2-3; 7 nucleotides align to TRBD1. Germline assignment: CDR1 SQVTM and CDR2 ANQGSEA. Trimming removed 4 bases from V and 4 bases from J; junction bases left unmatched: 5. CDR3 length: 13 amino acids. CDR3 nucleotides: TGCAGCGTTGTATTAGGGGGCGCAGATACGCAGTATTTT. Protein sequence: CSVVLGGADTQYF.

This sequence joins TRBV3-1 (or the pseudogene TRBV3-2) and TRBJ2-3; TRBD1 matches 10 bases. The CDR3 loop spans 15 amino acids. With 1 base clipped from V and 4 bases from J, the junction kept 2 bases outside the gene matches. Germline V CDR1 and CDR2: LGHDT, YNNKEL (reference sequence). The CDR3 loop is CASSQAGTGADTQYF. The DNA for the CDR3 is TGTGCCAGCAGCCAAGCCGGGACAGGGGCAGATACGCAGTATTTT.

The chain has TRBV13 and TRBJ2-7; TRBD2 agrees at 9 bases. The length of the CDR3 is 16 residues. Per germline, CDR1 PRHDT and CDR2 FYEKMQ (reference sequence). V lost 2 bases, J lost 3 bases, and 8 bases stayed unmatched. The CDR3 nucleotides read TGTGCCAGCAGCTTAAGGCGGGCGGGGGGGCTCTACGAGCAGTACTTC. It yields the protein CASSLRRAGGLYEQYF.

V and J are TRBV3-1 (or the pseudogene TRBV3-2) and TRBJ1-6; 10 bases map to TRBD1. Looked up from germline, CDR1 is LGHDT and CDR2 is YNNKEL (reference sequence). Trimming removed 11 bases from V and 5 bases from J; junction bases left unmatched: 6. This CDR3 is 14 amino acids long. The CDR3 DNA follows: TGTGCCTGCTCAGGGACAGGGGATAATTCACCCCTCCACTTT. Translating it yields CACSGTGDNSPLHF.

The chain couples TRBV20-1 to TRBJ1-2; D remains ambiguous. Trimming cost V 3 bases and J 2 bases, with 10 bases left between them. Germline V CDR1 and CDR2: DFQATT, SNEGSKA (reference sequence). This CDR3 is built from 13 residues. The CDR3 reads CSASAGSNYGYTF. The CDR3 DNA is TGCAGTGCTAGTGCAGGCAGCAACTATGGCTACACCTTC.

The rearrangement links TRBV10-2 to TRBJ2-1; the D gene is possibly TRBD2 (6 bases). Per germline, CDR1 WSHSY and CDR2 SAAADI. The V gene lost 2 bases and the J gene lost 5 bases, with 10 bases spanning the gap. The length of the CDR3 is 14 residues. The CDR3 spells CASSEVGLNNEQFF. CDR3 bases: TGCGCCAGCAGTGAGGTTGGACTAAACAATGAGCAGTTCTTC.

The chain carries TRBV7-8 and TRBJ2-2, with 12 bases lining up with TRBD2. Germline V gene lookup returns CDR1 SGHVS and CDR2 FQNEAQ. The CDR3 covers 15 residues. V shed 4 bases, J shed 7 bases, and the junction held 4 bases outside the gene matches. For the CDR3, the DNA is TGTGCCAGCAGCTCTAGCGGGGGGGCCGGCGGGGAGCTGTTTTTT. Translated: CASSSSGGAGGELFF.